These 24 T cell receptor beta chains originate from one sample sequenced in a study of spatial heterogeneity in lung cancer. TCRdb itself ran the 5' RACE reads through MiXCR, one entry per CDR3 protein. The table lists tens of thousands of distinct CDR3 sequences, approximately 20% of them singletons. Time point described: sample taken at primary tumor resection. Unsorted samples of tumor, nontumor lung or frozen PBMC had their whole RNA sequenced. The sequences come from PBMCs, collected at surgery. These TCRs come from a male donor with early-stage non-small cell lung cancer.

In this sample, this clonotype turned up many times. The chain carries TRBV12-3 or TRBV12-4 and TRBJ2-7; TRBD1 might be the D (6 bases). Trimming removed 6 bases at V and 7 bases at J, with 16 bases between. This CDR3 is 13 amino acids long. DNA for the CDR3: TGTGCCAGCAGCCAGGGGCTCCTTGGAGAGCAGTACTTC. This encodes CASSQGLLGEQYF.

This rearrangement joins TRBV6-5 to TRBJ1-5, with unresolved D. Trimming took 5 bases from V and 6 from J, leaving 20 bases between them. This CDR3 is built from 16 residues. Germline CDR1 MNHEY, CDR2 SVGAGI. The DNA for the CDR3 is TGTGCCAGCAGTCAGTCCCGACAAGGGCTTAGTCAGCCCCAGCATTTT. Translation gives CASSQSRQGLSQPQHF.

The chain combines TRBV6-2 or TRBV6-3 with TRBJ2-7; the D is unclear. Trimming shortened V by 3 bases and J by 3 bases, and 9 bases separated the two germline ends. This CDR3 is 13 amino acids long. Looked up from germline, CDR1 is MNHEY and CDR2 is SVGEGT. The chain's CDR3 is CASSYSVGYEQYF. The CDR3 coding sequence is TGTGCCAGCAGTTATTCGGTGGGCTACGAGCAGTACTTC.

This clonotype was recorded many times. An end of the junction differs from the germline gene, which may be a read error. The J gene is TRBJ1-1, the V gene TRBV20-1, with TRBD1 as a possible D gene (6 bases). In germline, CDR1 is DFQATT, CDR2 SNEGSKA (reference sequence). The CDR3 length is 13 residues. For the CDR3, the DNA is TGCAGTGCGAGAGGGGGAGTGAGCGCTGAAGCTTTCTTT. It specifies CSARGGVSAEAFF.

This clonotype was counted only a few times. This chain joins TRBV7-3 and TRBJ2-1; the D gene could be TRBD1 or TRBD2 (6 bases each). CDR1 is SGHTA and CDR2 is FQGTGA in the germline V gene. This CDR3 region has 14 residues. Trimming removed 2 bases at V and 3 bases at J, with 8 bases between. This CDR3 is CASSLEGGYNEQFF. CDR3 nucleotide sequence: TGTGCCAGCAGCTTAGAGGGGGGCTACAATGAGCAGTTCTTC.

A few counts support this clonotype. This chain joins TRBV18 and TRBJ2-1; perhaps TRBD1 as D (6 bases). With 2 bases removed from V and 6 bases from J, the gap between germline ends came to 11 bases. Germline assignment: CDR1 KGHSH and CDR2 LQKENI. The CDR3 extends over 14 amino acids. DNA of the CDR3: TGTGCCAGCTCACCATCCGGGACATTCAATGAGCAGTTCTTC. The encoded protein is CASSPSGTFNEQFF.

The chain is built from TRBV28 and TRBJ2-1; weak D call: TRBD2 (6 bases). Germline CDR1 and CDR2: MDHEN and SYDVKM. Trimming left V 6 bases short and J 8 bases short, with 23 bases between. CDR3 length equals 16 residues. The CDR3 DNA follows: TGTGCCAGCAGCGGACCGACTTTGACGGGGGAGGATGAGCAGTTCTTC. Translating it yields CASSGPTLTGEDEQFF.

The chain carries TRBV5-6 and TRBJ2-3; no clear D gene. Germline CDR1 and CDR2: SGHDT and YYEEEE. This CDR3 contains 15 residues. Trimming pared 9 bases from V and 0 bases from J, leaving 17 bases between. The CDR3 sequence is CANNKSPTSTDTQYF. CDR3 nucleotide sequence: TGTGCCAACAACAAATCGCCGACCAGCACAGATACGCAGTATTTT. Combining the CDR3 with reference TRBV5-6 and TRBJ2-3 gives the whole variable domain DAGVTQSPTHLIKTRGQQVTLRCSPKSGHDTVSWYQQALGQGPQFIFQYYEEEERQRGNFPDRFSGHQFPNYSSELNVNALLLGDSALYLCANNKSPTSTDTQYFGPGTRLTVL.

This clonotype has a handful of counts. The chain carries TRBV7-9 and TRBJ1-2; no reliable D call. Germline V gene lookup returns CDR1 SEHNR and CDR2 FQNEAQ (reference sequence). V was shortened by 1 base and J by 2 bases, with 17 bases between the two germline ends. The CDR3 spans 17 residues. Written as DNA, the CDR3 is TGTGCCAGCAGCTTAGACGGCTGGACGGCAAACAACTATGGCTACACCTTC. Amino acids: CASSLDGWTANNYGYTF.

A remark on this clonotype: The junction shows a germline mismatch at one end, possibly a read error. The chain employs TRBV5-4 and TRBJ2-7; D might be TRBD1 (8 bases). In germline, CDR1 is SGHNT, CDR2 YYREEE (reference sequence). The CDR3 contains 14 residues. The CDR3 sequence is CTSSQQGGAYEQYF. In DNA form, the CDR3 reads TGTACCAGCAGCCAACAGGGGGGGGCCTACGAGCAGTACTTC.

CDR3 DNA: TGTGCCTGGAGTCTGGGGGTTCGCAATCAGCCCCAGCATTTT. It specifies CAWSLGVRNQPQHF. The chain combines TRBV30 with TRBJ1-5; maybe TRBD1 (5 bases). CDR1 and CDR2 (germline): GTSNPN, SVGIG (reference sequence). V shed 2 bases and J shed 2 bases, with 10 bases lying between them. This CDR3 has 14 residues.

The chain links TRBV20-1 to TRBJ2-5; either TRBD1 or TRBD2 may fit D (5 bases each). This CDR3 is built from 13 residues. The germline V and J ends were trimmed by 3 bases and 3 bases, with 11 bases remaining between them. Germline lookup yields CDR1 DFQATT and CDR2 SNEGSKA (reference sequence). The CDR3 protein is CSAREAGKETQYF. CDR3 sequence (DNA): TGCAGTGCTAGGGAGGCAGGGAAAGAGACCCAGTACTTC.

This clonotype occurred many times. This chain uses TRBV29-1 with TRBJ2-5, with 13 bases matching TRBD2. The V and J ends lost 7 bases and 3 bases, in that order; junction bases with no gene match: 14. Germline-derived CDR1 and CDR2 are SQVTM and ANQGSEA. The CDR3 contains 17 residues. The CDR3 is CSGGGGGLAGPEETQYF. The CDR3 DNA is TGCAGCGGAGGGGGAGGGGGACTAGCGGGGCCCGAAGAGACCCAGTACTTC.

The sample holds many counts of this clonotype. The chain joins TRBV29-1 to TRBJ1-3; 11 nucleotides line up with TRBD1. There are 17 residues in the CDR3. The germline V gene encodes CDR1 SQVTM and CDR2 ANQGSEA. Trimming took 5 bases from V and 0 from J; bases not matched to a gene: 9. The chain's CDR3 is CSVLAGTGGSSGNTIYF. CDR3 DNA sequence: TGCAGCGTTCTCGCCGGGACAGGGGGGAGCTCTGGAAACACCATATATTTT.

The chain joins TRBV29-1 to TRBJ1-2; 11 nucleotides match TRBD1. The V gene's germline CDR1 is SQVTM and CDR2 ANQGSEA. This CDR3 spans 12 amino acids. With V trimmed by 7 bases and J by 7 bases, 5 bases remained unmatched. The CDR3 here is CSAGTGGLGYTF. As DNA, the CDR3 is TGCAGCGCCGGGACAGGGGGACTTGGCTACACCTTC.

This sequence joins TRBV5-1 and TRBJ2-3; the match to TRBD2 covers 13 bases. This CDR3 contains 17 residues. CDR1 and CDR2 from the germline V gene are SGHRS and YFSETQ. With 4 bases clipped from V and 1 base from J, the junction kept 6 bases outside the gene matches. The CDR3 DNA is TGCGCCAGCAGCGCAGGACTAGCGGGAGCCCGCACAGATACGCAGTATTTT. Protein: CASSAGLAGARTDTQYF.

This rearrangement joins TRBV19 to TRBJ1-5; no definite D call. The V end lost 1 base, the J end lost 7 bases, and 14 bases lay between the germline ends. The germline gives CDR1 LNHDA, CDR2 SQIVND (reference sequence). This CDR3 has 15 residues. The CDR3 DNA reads TGTGCCAGTAGTATAGCCGACGGAGGGAGGCAGCCCCAGCATTTT. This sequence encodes CASSIADGGRQPQHF.

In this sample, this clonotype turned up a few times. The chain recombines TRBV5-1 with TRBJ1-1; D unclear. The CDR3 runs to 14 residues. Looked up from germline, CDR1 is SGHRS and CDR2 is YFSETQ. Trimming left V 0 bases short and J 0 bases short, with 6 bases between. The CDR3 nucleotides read TGCGCCAGCAGCTTGGGGTCCATGAACACTGAAGCTTTCTTT. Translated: CASSLGSMNTEAFF.

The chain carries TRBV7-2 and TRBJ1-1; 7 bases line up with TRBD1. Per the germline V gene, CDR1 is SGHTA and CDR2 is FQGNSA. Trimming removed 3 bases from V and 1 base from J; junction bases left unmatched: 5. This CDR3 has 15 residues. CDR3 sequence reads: CASSLRGLANTEAFF. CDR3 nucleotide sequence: TGTGCCAGCAGCTTGAGGGGGCTGGCGAACACTGAAGCTTTCTTT. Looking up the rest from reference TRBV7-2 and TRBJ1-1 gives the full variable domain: GAGVSQSPSNKVTEKGKDVELRCDPISGHTALYWYRQSLGQGLEFLIYFQGNSAPDKSGLPSDRFSAERTGGSVSTLTIQRTQQEDSAVYLCASSLRGLANTEAFFGQGTRLTVV.

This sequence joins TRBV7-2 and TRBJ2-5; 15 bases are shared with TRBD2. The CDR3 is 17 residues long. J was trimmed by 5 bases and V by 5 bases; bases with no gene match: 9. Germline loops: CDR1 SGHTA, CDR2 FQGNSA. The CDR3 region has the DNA TGTGCCAGCAGCACCTTCGGACTAGCGGGGGGGTTGGAGACCCAGTACTTC. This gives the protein CASSTFGLAGGLETQYF.

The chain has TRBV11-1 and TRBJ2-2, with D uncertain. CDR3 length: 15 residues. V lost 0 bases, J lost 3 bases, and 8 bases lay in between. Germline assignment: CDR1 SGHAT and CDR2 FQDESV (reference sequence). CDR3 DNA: TGTGCCAGCAGCTTAGCGGGCGGTTACACCGGGGAGCTGTTTTTT. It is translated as CASSLAGGYTGELFF.

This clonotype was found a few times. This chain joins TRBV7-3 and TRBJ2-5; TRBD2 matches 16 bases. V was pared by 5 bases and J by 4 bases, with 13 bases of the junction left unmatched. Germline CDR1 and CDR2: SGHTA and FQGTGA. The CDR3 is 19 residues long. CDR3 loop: CASSPSPGTSGRALETQYF. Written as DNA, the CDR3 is TGTGCCAGCAGCCCCAGTCCCGGGACTAGCGGGAGGGCCTTAGAGACCCAGTACTTC.

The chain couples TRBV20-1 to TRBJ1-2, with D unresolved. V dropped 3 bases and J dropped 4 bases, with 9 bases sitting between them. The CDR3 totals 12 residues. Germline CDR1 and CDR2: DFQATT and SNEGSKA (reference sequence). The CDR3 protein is CSASQVGYGYTF. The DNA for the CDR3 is TGCAGTGCTAGTCAAGTGGGCTATGGCTACACCTTC.

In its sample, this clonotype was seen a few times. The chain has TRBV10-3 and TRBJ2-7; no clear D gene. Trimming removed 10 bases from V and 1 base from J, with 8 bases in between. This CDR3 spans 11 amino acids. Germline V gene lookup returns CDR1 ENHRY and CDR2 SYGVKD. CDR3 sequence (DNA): TGTGCCACCGTGGGTTCCTACGAGCAGTACTTC. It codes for CATVGSYEQYF.